These 31 T cell receptor beta chains share one sample of origin, sequenced in a study of Graves' ophthalmopathy and Graves' hyperthyroidism (dated by TCRdb to the late 2010s). Sequencing instrument: Illumina HiSeq 2000. For repertoire sequencing, TCR beta CDR3 regions were amplified from RNA transcripts. The first round of RT-PCR was done with HTBI primers and the Qiagen OneStep RT-PCR kit, and was followed by a second round of multiplex PCR, then size selection and purification. The public reads were quality trimmed at Q25 with fastp and then assembled into clones with MiXCR by TCRdb, keeping productive beta chains. Duplicate CDR3 protein sequences are folded into a single record with the most common DNA and genes. The sample contains about 230,000 distinct CDR3 sequences, approximately 42% of them found a single time. The ten largest clones represent around half of the sample. Sequenced input: peripheral blood. The receptor set was obtained from an adult man with Graves' ophthalmopathy.

This clonotype was seen many times. The chain carries TRBV19 and TRBJ1-1, with D perhaps matching TRBD1 (5 bases). Trimming pared 2 bases from V and 3 bases from J, leaving 10 bases between. This CDR3 is 14 amino acids long. Germline CDR1 LNHDA, CDR2 SQIVND (reference sequence). Written as DNA, the CDR3 is TGTGCCAGTAGTATAAGGGGAAGCGACACTGAAGCTTTCTTT. Residues: CASSIRGSDTEAFF.

The chain joins TRBV12-3 or TRBV12-4 to TRBJ1-2; D gene unclear. The CDR3 has 13 amino acids. Trimming pared 5 bases from V and 4 bases from J, leaving 11 bases between. The CDR3 nucleotides read TGTGCCAGCAGTAACCACAGCTCCTATGGCTACACCTTC. Protein: CASSNHSSYGYTF.

The V gene is TRBV20-1, the J gene TRBJ1-3, with unresolved D. The CDR3 loop spans 15 amino acids. V shed 0 bases and J shed 0 bases, with 9 bases lying between them. CDR1 is DFQATT, CDR2 SNEGSKA, per germline (reference sequence). CDR3 sequence (DNA): TGCAGTGCTAGAGATCCAGGTTTCTCTGGAAACACCATATATTTT. Its protein is CSARDPGFSGNTIYF.

The J gene is TRBJ2-5, the V gene TRBV5-4, with D maybe TRBD1 (6 bases). Trimming cost V 5 bases and J 1 base, with 18 bases left between them. CDR3 length: 16 residues. The germline V gene encodes CDR1 SGHNT and CDR2 YYREEE (reference sequence). The CDR3 nucleotides are TGTGCCAGCAGTTCCCCGGACAGCGCTATCCAAGAGACCCAGTACTTC. Translating gives CASSSPDSAIQETQYF. Full variable domain (missing parts from reference TRBV5-4 and TRBJ2-5): ETGVTQSPTHLIKTRGQQVTLRCSSQSGHNTVSWYQQALGQGPQFIFQYYREEENGRGNFPPRFSGLQFPNYSSELNVNALELDDSALYLCASSSPDSAIQETQYFGPGTRLLVL.

In this sample, this clonotype turned up many times. V is TRBV7-9 and J is TRBJ2-5; D is perhaps TRBD2 (5 bases). Germline CDR1 reads SEHNR; CDR2 reads FQNEAQ (reference sequence). This CDR3 spans 14 amino acids. Trimming took off 2 bases at V and 4 bases at J, with 11 bases between the two ends. The CDR3 spells CASSLRAVLETQYF. The CDR3 nucleotides are TGTGCCAGCAGCTTAAGAGCGGTGTTAGAGACCCAGTACTTC. Full variable domain (rest looked up from reference TRBV7-9 and TRBJ2-5): DTGVSQNPRHKITKRGQNVTFRCDPISEHNRLYWYRQTLGQGPEFLTYFQNEAQLEKSRLLSDRFSAERPKGSFSTLEIQRTEQGDSAMYLCASSLRAVLETQYFGPGTRLLVL.

The chain uses TRBV7-9 and TRBJ2-7, with D perhaps TRBD1 (7 bases). The CDR3 is made up of 16 amino acids. Looked up from germline, CDR1 is SEHNR and CDR2 is FQNEAQ (reference sequence). Trimming took 5 bases from V and 5 from J, leaving 22 bases between them. The CDR3 coding sequence is TGTGCCAGCAGCCAAGTAGTAGGGCAGGGGGGTAACGAGCAGTACTTC. Translated: CASSQVVGQGGNEQYF.

V and J are TRBV10-2 and TRBJ2-2; tentative D call: TRBD1 (6 bases). Germline V lookup: CDR1 WSHSY, CDR2 SAAADI. The germline V and J ends were trimmed by 6 bases and 6 bases, with 14 bases remaining between them. The CDR3 length is 14 residues. DNA of the CDR3: TGCGCCAGCAGAGCAGGGGACCCGCCCGGGGAGCTGTTTTTT. It translates to CASRAGDPPGELFF.

The chain couples TRBV10-3 to TRBJ2-5; the D gene is possibly TRBD2 (5 bases). Germline assignment: CDR1 ENHRY and CDR2 SYGVKD. V lost 4 bases to trimming and J lost 2 bases, with 11 bases between them. CDR3 size: 14 residues. The CDR3 coding sequence is TGTGCCATCAGTGCTGCTAGCCGTCAAGAGACCCAGTACTTC. The encoded protein is CAISAASRQETQYF.

This chain uses TRBV12-3 or TRBV12-4 with TRBJ2-2; 8 positions agree with TRBD2. The CDR3 spans 16 residues. The junction had 5 bases not matched to a gene; V was cut back by 3 bases and J by 2 bases. The CDR3 region has the DNA TGTGCCAGCAGTTTGCGGCGGGGGGTCAACACCGGGGAGCTGTTTTTT. This sequence encodes CASSLRRGVNTGELFF.

In DNA, the CDR3 is TGCAGCGTACCTAAGGGGGCATCGGAAGCTTTCTTT. Translation gives CSVPKGASEAFF. The genes are TRBV29-1 and TRBJ1-1, with 7 bases lining up with TRBD1. The CDR3 length is 12 residues. V lost 6 bases to trimming and J lost 8 bases; unmatched junction nucleotides: 9. CDR1 SQVTM and CDR2 ANQGSEA come from the germline V gene.

This clonotype has a count of ten or more. V gene TRBV29-1 combines with J gene TRBJ1-2; 8 bases are a match to TRBD1. After removal of 6 bases from V and 2 bases from J, the junction contained 2 bases not matched to a gene. Germline-derived CDR1 and CDR2 are SQVTM and ANQGSEA. The CDR3 sequence is 12 residues long. CDR3 in DNA: TGCAGCGTCCAGGGGGCAAACTATGGCTACACCTTC. Protein product: CSVQGANYGYTF.

A few counts support this clonotype. This rearrangement joins TRBV7-2 to TRBJ1-1; D is unresolved. The CDR3 length is 14 residues. Germline V lookup: CDR1 SGHTA, CDR2 FQGNSA. Trimming shortened V by 1 base and J by 7 bases, and 13 bases separated the two germline ends. The CDR3 DNA follows: TGTGCCAGCAGCTTAGGACTCGGCGGAGGTGAAGCTTTCTTT. Translating gives CASSLGLGGGEAFF.

V and J are TRBV7-2 and TRBJ2-2, with 10 bases aligning to TRBD2. The germline V gene encodes CDR1 SGHTA and CDR2 FQGNSA. The junction had 4 bases not matched to a gene; V was cut back by 0 bases and J by 3 bases. The CDR3 runs to 17 residues. DNA of the CDR3: TGTGCCAGCAGCTTAGCGAACCTAGCGGGGGACACCGGGGAGCTGTTTTTT. Translation: CASSLANLAGDTGELFF.

The chain employs TRBV20-1 and TRBJ2-7; D tentatively fits TRBD1 or TRBD2 (5 bases each). The V end was cut by 5 bases, the J end by 7 bases, with 18 bases between. CDR1 is DFQATT, CDR2 SNEGSKA, per germline (reference sequence). The CDR3 extends over 13 amino acids. This CDR3 reads CSAQGRDPAEQYF. The DNA of the CDR3 is TGCAGTGCTCAAGGCCGGGACCCCGCGGAGCAGTACTTC.

This chain joins TRBV29-1 and TRBJ2-6; D could derive from TRBD1 or TRBD2 (5 bases each). CDR3 length: 15 amino acids. Deletions cut 4 bases from V and 2 bases from J, with 12 bases between. CDR1 SQVTM and CDR2 ANQGSEA come from the germline V gene. The CDR3 region has the DNA TGCAGCGTTGGAGGGGTCTCCCCTGGGGCCAACGTCCTGACTTTC. This gives the protein CSVGGVSPGANVLTF.

The chain couples TRBV7-3 to TRBJ1-5; D possibly corresponds to TRBD1 (6 bases). Trimming pared 2 bases from V and 15 bases from J, leaving 14 bases between. Germline V CDR1 and CDR2: SGHTA, FQGTGA. The CDR3 runs 12 residues. The CDR3 reads CASSLSGDTGHF. The CDR3 bases are TGTGCCAGCAGCTTATCAGGGGATACCGGGCATTTT.

The table lists this clonotype with many counts. V is TRBV24-1 and J is TRBJ2-5, with D possibly being TRBD1 or TRBD2 (5 bases each). Per the germline V gene, CDR1 is KGHDR and CDR2 is SFDVKD. The CDR3 extends over 17 amino acids. V lost 3 bases, J lost 5 bases, and 21 bases lay in between. The CDR3 DNA follows: TGTGCCACCAGTGATCCGGCCGTCCGGGGAAGGGGCGAGACCCAGTACTTC. This gives the protein CATSDPAVRGRGETQYF.

This clonotype came up a few times. A junction boundary mismatches the germline segment, possibly from a read error. This chain links TRBV5-1 with TRBJ1-1; TRBD1 agrees at 7 bases. Germline CDR1 reads SGHRS; CDR2 reads YFSETQ. The CDR3 runs to 16 residues. CDR3 in amino acids: CASSLVIPGGDTEAFF. The CDR3 bases are TGTGCCAGCAGCTTAGTCATCCCAGGGGGGGACACTGAAGCTTTCTTT.

This sequence joins TRBV2 and TRBJ1-3; D possibly corresponds to TRBD1 (5 bases). V lost 7 bases and J 2 bases, leaving 9 bases between the germline ends. Germline loops: CDR1 SNHLY, CDR2 FYNNEI. The CDR3 covers 13 residues. The CDR3 is CASTRAPGNTIYF. CDR3 sequence (DNA): TGTGCCAGCACCAGGGCCCCTGGAAACACCATATATTTT.

The V gene is TRBV4-1, the J gene TRBJ1-2, with D tentatively TRBD1 (5 bases). Germline lookup yields CDR1 MGHRA and CDR2 YSYEKL. This CDR3 has 13 residues. V was pared by 0 bases and J by 7 bases, with 9 bases between. The CDR3 DNA reads as TGCGCCAGCAGCCAAGATCGGGGCTTTGGCTACACCTTC. Its protein is CASSQDRGFGYTF.

The J gene is TRBJ1-4, the V gene TRBV29-1, with no clear D. Germline-derived CDR1 and CDR2 are SQVTM and ANQGSEA. This CDR3 is 14 amino acids long. V lost 7 bases, J lost 5 bases, and 17 bases lay in between. CDR3 residues: CSAVATRGNEKLFF. CDR3 in DNA: TGCAGCGCCGTTGCGACTCGGGGAAATGAAAAACTGTTTTTT.

This clonotype has more than one count but fewer than ten. This chain uses TRBV9 with TRBJ1-6; D uncertain. CDR1 and CDR2 (germline): SGDLS, YYNGEE. V gave up 5 bases and J gave up 6 bases, with 12 bases separating them. The CDR3 loop spans 14 amino acids. The CDR3 region has the DNA TGTGCCAGCAGTCCACCTCCCCGTAATTCACCCCTCCACTTT. Amino acids: CASSPPPRNSPLHF. Together with reference TRBV9 and TRBJ1-6, the CDR3 gives the full variable domain: DSGVTQTPKHLITATGQRVTLRCSPRSGDLSVYWYQQSLDQGLQFLIQYYNGEERAKGNILERFSAQQFPDLHSELNLSSLELGDSALYFCASSPPPRNSPLHFGNGTRLTVT.

The chain has TRBV9 and TRBJ1-6; 12 bases are shared with TRBD1. The V and J ends lost 4 bases and 5 bases, in that order; junction bases with no gene match: 4. The germline V gene has CDR1 SGDLS and CDR2 YYNGEE. This CDR3 contains 16 residues. CDR3 in amino acids: CASSLGTGGNNSPLHF. The DNA for the CDR3 is TGTGCCAGCAGCCTTGGGACAGGGGGCAATAATTCACCCCTCCACTTT. Filled out from reference TRBV9 and TRBJ1-6, the complete variable domain reads DSGVTQTPKHLITATGQRVTLRCSPRSGDLSVYWYQQSLDQGLQFLIQYYNGEERAKGNILERFSAQQFPDLHSELNLSSLELGDSALYFCASSLGTGGNNSPLHFGNGTRLTVT.

The chain recombines TRBV5-1 with TRBJ2-7; 13 nucleotides line up with TRBD2. The CDR3 is 15 amino acids. Germline-derived CDR1 and CDR2 are SGHRS and YFSETQ. The V gene end was trimmed by 6 bases and the J gene end by 5 bases; junction bases not matched to a gene: 8. The CDR3 DNA reads TGCGCCAGCACCCCAACCGGGACTAGCGGGGACGAGCAGTACTTC. It codes for CASTPTGTSGDEQYF. Looking up the rest from reference TRBV5-1 and TRBJ2-7 gives the full variable domain: KAGVTQTPRYLIKTRGQQVTLSCSPISGHRSVSWYQQTPGQGLQFLFEYFSETQRNKGNFPGRFSGRQFSNSRSEMNVSTLELGDSALYLCASTPTGTSGDEQYFGPGTRLTVT.

Remarks on this clonotype: One junction end disagrees with the germline gene, perhaps due to a read error. The chain joins TRBV10-3 to TRBJ2-7; D gene uncertain. Germline V gives CDR1 ENHRY, CDR2 SYGVKD. The CDR3 spans 18 residues. In DNA form, the CDR3 reads TGTGCCAGCAGTTTAATTCCGATGGTCGTGCCTAGCTCCTACGAGCAGTACTTC. It encodes CASSLIPMVVPSSYEQYF.

This clonotype has a handful of counts. The rearrangement uses TRBV20-1 and TRBJ2-7; 9 bases align to TRBD1. The V segment lost 6 bases and the J segment 5 bases; nucleotides outside the gene matches: 2. The germline CDR1 and CDR2 sequences are DFQATT and SNEGSKA (reference sequence). The CDR3 is 11 amino acids. CDR3 protein: CSAWDRDEQYF. DNA for the CDR3: TGCAGTGCGTGGGACAGGGACGAGCAGTACTTC.

Only a few counts were recorded for this clonotype. J is TRBJ2-3 and V is TRBV20-1; 10 nucleotides match TRBD1. Germline values: CDR1 DFQATT, CDR2 SNEGSKA (reference sequence). V lost 6 bases to trimming and J lost 4 bases; unmatched junction nucleotides: 4. The CDR3 spans 13 residues. CDR3 protein: CSALGQGADTQYF. CDR3 nucleotides: TGCAGTGCCCTCGGACAGGGGGCAGATACGCAGTATTTT.

V gene TRBV7-9 combines with J gene TRBJ1-6; weak D call: TRBD1 (5 bases). The CDR3 has 15 amino acids. CDR1 SEHNR and CDR2 FQNEAQ come from the germline V gene (reference sequence). V was shortened by 1 base and J by 9 bases, with 13 bases between the two germline ends. CDR3 loop: CASSLGAGSGSPLHF. In DNA, the CDR3 is TGTGCCAGCAGCTTAGGAGCAGGGTCGGGTTCACCCCTCCACTTT.

The genes are TRBV4-1 and TRBJ2-5; 8 bases map to TRBD2. Germline loops: CDR1 MGHRA, CDR2 YSYEKL. This CDR3 region has 15 residues. V lost 2 bases and J lost 5; bases outside the gene matches: 7. Here the CDR3 reads CASSQWDREGETQYF. As DNA, the CDR3 is TGCGCCAGCAGCCAATGGGATCGGGAGGGGGAGACCCAGTACTTC.

J is TRBJ2-7 and V is TRBV3-1; 8 positions match TRBD2. Unmatched junction bases numbered 5, after V lost 6 bases and J lost 7 bases. CDR3 size: 12 residues. CDR1 is LGHDT, CDR2 YNNKEL, per germline (reference sequence). The CDR3: CASSRGGVEQYF. CDR3 DNA: TGTGCCAGCAGTCGGGGGGGCGTTGAGCAGTACTTC.

By share, this clonotype ranks as medium-sized. V is TRBV7-3 and J is TRBJ2-2; D is unresolved. The V gene lost 1 base and the J gene lost 7 bases, with 4 bases spanning the gap. The germline gives CDR1 SGHTA, CDR2 FQGTGA. This CDR3 is 12 amino acids long. The CDR3 DNA sequence: TGTGCCAGCAGCTTAATGAACGGGGAGCTGTTTTTT. This gives the protein CASSLMNGELFF.